This T cell receptor (delta chain) was sequenced during a study of gammadelta T cells in human blood (dated by TCRdb to the early 2020s). Remarks on this clone: Its specific antigen is unknown. This may be a read error: a much more frequent sequence differs by one nucleotide.

What the work shows at the level of the full study, not this receptor alone: According to the study, polyclonal expansion of innate gamma-delta T cells right after birth appeared to be driven by microbial exposure.

Libraries were built with RT-PCR. The sequencer was an Illumina MiSeq. Clones were re-identified by TCRdb from the public reads with CATT, and rows with the same DNA were merged. The sample includes some 1,000 delta-chain clones, with 34% observed a single time. The ten largest make up 20% to 25% of the sample. From the cysteine up to the phenylalanine, the CDR3 has a length of 20 residues. The only DNA kept is the CDR3, 60 bases in frame from the first base. The clonotype comes from a human donor. The sequencing input was Vgamma9Vdelta2 gamma-delta T cells from infant blood. No call was made for the V gene; the J gene is TRDJ3; the table's TRDD3 call for D was not verified on the DNA. The CDR3 region: CACDKVLGDTQSCDTRQMFF. The DNA reads as follows: TGTGCCTGTGACAAAGTACTGGGGGATACGCAATCCTGTGACACCCGACAGATGTTTTTC.